This TCR beta chain was found in a study of neurological immune-mediated disorders. Study results and limitations: None of the CDR3 amino acid sequences of expanded clones were shared across subjects, and this suggested private repertoires in all groups. HTLV-1-associated myelopathy displayed the greatest TCR clonal expansion, and multiple sclerosis exhibited the smallest, lower than that of healthy controls.

Sorted libraries were derived from more than 900,000 CD4+ or CD8+ T cells. MiXCR, applied by TCRdb to the 5' RACE reads, yields one record per CDR3 protein. The sample gives 50,000 to 60,000 distinct CDR3 sequences, under 5% of which show up once; roughly 2% is in the top ten. This clonotype was seen a few times. What it recognizes is unknown. The CDR3 runs to 12 residues. Germline values: CDR1 MNHNY, CDR2 SVGAGI (reference sequence). Trimming stripped 8 bases from V and 4 bases from J, with 11 bases between. This chain links TRBV6-6 with TRBJ1-2; tentative D call: TRBD1 (5 bases). Sequenced: CD4+ T cells from blood. The TCR comes from a woman aged 40 to 49 with multiple sclerosis. The CDR3: CASSGLGYGYTF. CDR3 sequence (DNA): TGTGCCAGCTCGGGACTAGGCTATGGCTACACCTTC.